These T cell receptor beta chains were read from a single sample in a study of CD8 T cells in Susac syndrome. MiXCR, applied by TCRdb to the immunoSEQ multiplex PCR reads, yields one record per CDR3 protein. This sample has 150,000 to 160,000 distinct CDR3 sequences; about 94% occur once, and the top ten carry 0.2% to 0.25%. The sequenced sample was CD8+ T cells from PBMCs. The source is a human donor with multiple sclerosis. Both conserved end residues are part of each CDR3. A D gene is named only where the DNA matches it firmly. Expanded clones are given a class, and other clones once, few, many or no size at all.

D gene	clone size	V gene	J gene	CDR3 protein	CDR3 DNA
TRBD2	.	TRBV12-5	TRBJ2-3	CASGLAGGDTQYF	TGTGCTAGTGGTTTGGCGGGGGGAGATACGCAGTATTTT
TRBD2	.	TRBV4-3	TRBJ2-5	CASSQEGLAETQYF	TGCGCCAGCAGCCAGGAAGGACTAGCTGAGACCCAGTACTTC
.	.	TRBV19	TRBJ1-1	CASSIARGMNTEAFF	TGTGCCAGTAGTATAGCTCGGGGGATGAACACTGAAGCTTTCTTT
TRBD1	.	TRBV12-3/TRBV12-4	TRBJ2-5	CASSLGQAETQYF	TGTGCCAGCAGTTTGGGACAGGCGGAGACCCAGTACTTC
.	once	TRBV7-8	TRBJ2-3	CASRAEWGDTQYF	TGTGCCAGCAGGGCCGAATGGGGGGATACGCAGTATTTT
.	.	TRBV29-1	TRBJ1-1	CSVEEILNTEAFF	TGCAGCGTTGAAGAAATACTCAACACTGAAGCTTTCTTT
TRBD1	.	TRBV29-1	TRBJ1-2	CSVRGLGRGYTF	TGCAGCGTCAGGGGGCTTGGTCGTGGCTACACCTTC
TRBD2	.	TRBV9	TRBJ2-5	CASSGSGFQETQYF	TGTGCCAGCAGCGGTAGCGGGTTTCAAGAGACCCAGTACTTC
.	.	TRBV27	TRBJ1-5	CASSWDSNQPQHF	TGTGCCAGCAGTTGGGACAGCAATCAGCCCCAGCATTTT
.	.	TRBV5-1	TRBJ2-1	CASSGVYNEQFF	TGCGCCAGCAGCGGAGTCTACAATGAGCAGTTCTTC
.	.	TRBV7-7	TRBJ2-7	CASSLSAYWEQYF	TGTGCCAGCAGCTTAAGCGCGTACTGGGAGCAGTACTTC
TRBD2	.	TRBV20-1	TRBJ2-7	CSAARLAGGLWEQYF	TGCAGTGCCGCAAGACTAGCGGGGGGACTTTGGGAGCAGTACTTC
.	.	TRBV30	TRBJ1-1	CAWSAGAEAFF	TGTGCCTGGAGTGCGGGCGCTGAAGCTTTCTTT
.	.	TRBV20-1	TRBJ2-7	CSARDPLLADPYEQYF	TGCAGTGCTAGAGATCCTTTGCTAGCTGATCCCTACGAGCAGTACTTC
.	.	TRBV24-1	TRBJ2-1	CATSASSSYNEQFF	TGTGCCACCAGTGCGAGTAGTAGCTACAATGAGCAGTTCTTC
TRBD1	.	TRBV7-2	TRBJ2-3	CASSLKRGGYTDTQYF	TGTGCCAGCAGCTTAAAACGAGGGGGCTACACAGATACGCAGTATTTT
.	.	TRBV29-1	TRBJ1-1	CSADPGNTEAFF	TGCAGCGCAGATCCCGGGAACACTGAAGCTTTCTTT
TRBD1	.	TRBV4-1	TRBJ1-2	CASSQRDRESYGYTF	TGCGCCAGCAGCCAGCGGGACAGGGAATCCTATGGCTACACCTTC
TRBD1	.	TRBV2	TRBJ2-2	CASSERGQGPGELFF	TGTGCCAGCAGTGAAAGGGGACAGGGTCCCGGGGAGCTGTTTTTT
.	.	TRBV4-1	TRBJ2-1	CASSQGSGGGDEQFF	TGCGCCAGCAGCCAAGGATCGGGCGGGGGCGATGAGCAGTTCTTC
TRBD1	.	TRBV7-2	TRBJ2-7	CASRSPGQGAKEQYF	TGTGCCAGCAGGTCCCCGGGACAGGGGGCGAAGGAGCAGTACTTC
TRBD1	.	TRBV7-9	TRBJ2-3	CASSLRQGPPYF	TGTGCCAGCAGCCTCCGACAGGGACCGCCGTATTTT
.	.	TRBV12-3/TRBV12-4	TRBJ2-7	CASSYYTYEQYF	TGTGCCAGCAGTTACTATACCTACGAGCAGTACTTC
TRBD2	.	TRBV20-1	TRBJ2-3	CSAPPLSGGAGYTQYF	TGCAGTGCCCCGCCCCTAAGCGGGGGGGCAGGGTATACGCAGTATTTT
.	once	TRBV11-2	TRBJ2-1	CASTTRNEQFF	TGTGCCAGCACCACCCGGAATGAGCAGTTCTTC
.	once	TRBV27	TRBJ1-1	CASSFRRGRNTEAFF	TGTGCCAGCAGTTTCCGCCGTGGCAGGAACACTGAAGCTTTCTTT
.	.	TRBV6-6	TRBJ1-5	CASSAISNQPQHF	TGTGCCAGCAGTGCGATTAGCAATCAGCCCCAGCATTTT
.	.	TRBV3-1	TRBJ2-3	CASSLGHSTDTQYF	TGTGCCAGCAGCCTGGGACACTCCACAGATACGCAGTATTTT
.	.	TRBV11-2	TRBJ2-6	CASSRAGGSGANVLTF	TGTGCCAGCAGCCGGGCCGGGGGCTCCGGGGCCAACGTCCTGACTTTC
TRBD2	.	TRBV7-8	TRBJ2-7	CASSLVPSGGSYEQYF	TGTGCCAGCAGCTTAGTCCCCAGCGGGGGATCCTACGAGCAGTACTTC
.	once	TRBV30	TRBJ2-7	CAWSVDRLRINF	TGTGCCTGGAGTGTAGACAGACTACGCATAAACTTC
.	.	TRBV29-1	TRBJ1-2	CSVTSRDYGYTF	TGCAGCGTTACGAGCAGAGATTATGGCTACACCTTC
.	.	TRBV20-1	TRBJ2-7	CSARKTGTQNYYEQYF	TGCAGTGCTAGAAAGACCGGGACCCAAAACTATTACGAGCAGTACTTC
.	.	TRBV7-9	TRBJ2-3	CATLGQYF	TGTGCCACCCTAGGGCAGTATTTT
.	.	TRBV28	TRBJ2-5	CASSLRQGRRLGTQYF	TGTGCCAGCAGTTTAAGGCAGGGGAGAAGATTGGGGACCCAGTACTTC
TRBD2	.	TRBV20-1	TRBJ2-3	CSARGAGDRTDTQYF	TGCAGTGCTAGGGGAGCGGGGGATCGCACAGATACGCAGTATTTT
TRBD1	once	TRBV29-1	TRBJ2-5	CSVEPRQGGDQETQYF	TGCAGCGTTGAACCAAGACAGGGTGGGGACCAAGAGACCCAGTACTTC
TRBD2	.	TRBV24-1	TRBJ2-1	CATSPGGYEQFF	TGTGCCACCAGTCCCGGGGGGTATGAGCAGTTCTTC
TRBD2	.	TRBV29-1	TRBJ2-5	CSAPGAGGETQYF	TGCAGCGCGCCGGGAGCGGGGGGGGAGACCCAGTACTTC
.	.	TRBV9	TRBJ1-6	CASSVDRNSPLHF	TGTGCCAGCAGCGTAGACCGGAATTCACCCCTCCACTTT
.	few	TRBV7-9	TRBJ2-2	CASSSTGELFF	TGTGCCAGCTCCTCGACCGGGGAGCTGTTTTTT
.	.	TRBV19	TRBJ2-7	CASTPGGTSYEQYF	TGTGCCAGTACCCCCGGTGGGACCTCCTACGAGCAGTACTTC
.	.	TRBV20-1	TRBJ2-1	CSARAGVREQFF	TGCAGTGCTAGAGCTGGGGTCAGGGAGCAGTTCTTC
TRBD1	.	TRBV7-9	TRBJ2-5	CASSLETGIQETQYF	TGTGCCAGCAGCTTAGAGACAGGGATCCAAGAGACCCAGTACTTC
.	.	TRBV11-2	TRBJ2-7	CASSFDRNSYEQYF	TGTGCCAGCAGCTTTGACAGAAACTCCTACGAGCAGTACTTC
TRBD1	.	TRBV15	TRBJ2-7	CATSAGTGDYEQYF	TGTGCCACCAGCGCCGGGACAGGAGACTACGAGCAGTACTTC